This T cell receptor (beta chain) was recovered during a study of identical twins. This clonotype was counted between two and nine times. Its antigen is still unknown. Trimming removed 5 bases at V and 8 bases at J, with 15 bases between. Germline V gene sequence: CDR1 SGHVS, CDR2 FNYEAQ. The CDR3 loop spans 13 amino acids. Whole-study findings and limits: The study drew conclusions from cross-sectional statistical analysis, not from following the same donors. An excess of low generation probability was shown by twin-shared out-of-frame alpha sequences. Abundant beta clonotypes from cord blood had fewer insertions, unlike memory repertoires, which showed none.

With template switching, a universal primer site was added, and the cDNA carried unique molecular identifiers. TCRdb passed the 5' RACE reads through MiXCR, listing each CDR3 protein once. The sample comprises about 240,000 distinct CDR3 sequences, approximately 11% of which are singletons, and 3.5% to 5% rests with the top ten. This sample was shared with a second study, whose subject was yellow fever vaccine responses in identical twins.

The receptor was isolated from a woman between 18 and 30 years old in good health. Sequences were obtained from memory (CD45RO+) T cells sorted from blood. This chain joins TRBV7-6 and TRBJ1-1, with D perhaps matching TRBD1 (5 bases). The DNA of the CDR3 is TGTGCCAGCAGCCCTGGCGGGGGTGCCGAAGCTTTCTTT. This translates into CASSPGGGAEAFF.